Presented here are 21 T cell receptor beta chains from one specimen sequenced in a study of T cells in Graves' hyperthyroidism and ophthalmopathy. Amplification yielded TCR beta CDR3 regions, with RNA transcripts as the source. The HTBI set primed first-round TCR CDR3 RT-PCR. One entry per CDR3 protein, called by TCRdb with MiXCR from the multiplex PCR reads. Found here are about 420,000 distinct CDR3 sequences, about an eighth of them singletons; the top ten hold 4% to 6.5%. The sample was blood. All receptors derive from a woman aged 18-30 years with Graves' hyperthyroidism.

This clonotype was recorded at least ten times. The chain uses TRBV29-1 and TRBJ2-5; 8 positions agree with TRBD1. V shed 3 bases, J shed 0 bases, and the junction held 6 bases outside the gene matches. The CDR3 extends over 15 amino acids. Per germline, CDR1 SQVTM and CDR2 ANQGSEA. CDR3 sequence reads: CSVDGDRWYQETQYF. In DNA form, the CDR3 reads TGCAGCGTTGACGGGGACAGGTGGTACCAAGAGACCCAGTACTTC.

This clonotype was detected ten times or more. The V and J genes are TRBV6-1 and TRBJ1-1, with D possibly being TRBD1 (5 bases). The CDR3 has 15 residues. Trimming removed 5 bases at V and 3 bases at J, with 16 bases between. CDR1 is MNHNS and CDR2 is SASEGT in the germline V gene. CDR3 nucleotide sequence: TGTGCCAGCAGTAAGTACCAGGGCCTGGACACTGAAGCTTTCTTT. It codes for CASSKYQGLDTEAFF.

This chain links TRBV4-3 with TRBJ2-7, with D hard to call. CDR1 and CDR2 (germline): LGHNA, YSLEER. This CDR3 is 16 amino acids long. Trimming cost V 0 bases and J 0 bases, with 12 bases left between them. CDR3 nucleotides: TGCGCCAGCAGCCAAGATCGTGCGCAAAACTCCTACGAGCAGTACTTC. Translating it yields CASSQDRAQNSYEQYF.

This clonotype has more than one count but fewer than ten. This chain links TRBV3-1 with TRBJ2-7; 9 nucleotides match TRBD2. V was pared by 1 base and J by 7 bases, with 8 bases of the junction left unmatched. The CDR3 covers 15 residues. From germline, CDR1 is LGHDT and CDR2 YNNKEL (reference sequence). CDR3 protein: CASSQGSSGTLEQYF. CDR3 nucleotide sequence: TGTGCCAGCAGCCAAGGTTCTAGCGGGACCCTGGAGCAGTACTTC.

This clonotype was recorded many times. The chain combines TRBV6-2 or TRBV6-3 with TRBJ1-5; D gene unclear. With 2 bases removed from V and 4 bases from J, the gap between germline ends came to 9 bases. The germline V gene has CDR1 MNHEY and CDR2 SVGEGT. This CDR3 region has 14 residues. The CDR3 protein is CASSYQRDNQPQHF. The CDR3 DNA follows: TGTGCCAGCAGTTACCAAAGGGATAATCAGCCCCAGCATTTT.

This clonotype was recorded many times. The chain couples TRBV7-9 to TRBJ2-1; tentative D call: TRBD2 (6 bases). This CDR3 spans 15 amino acids. V was clipped by 2 bases and J by 5 bases, with 13 bases between them. Germline V gene sequence: CDR1 SEHNR, CDR2 FQNEAQ (reference sequence). The CDR3, as DNA: TGTGCCAGCAGCTTACTAGCGAGAAGAAACAATGAGCAGTTCTTC. The encoded protein is CASSLLARRNNEQFF. Full variable domain (rest looked up from reference TRBV7-9 and TRBJ2-1): DTGVSQNPRHKITKRGQNVTFRCDPISEHNRLYWYRQTLGQGPEFLTYFQNEAQLEKSRLLSDRFSAERPKGSFSTLEIQRTEQGDSAMYLCASSLLARRNNEQFFGPGTRLTVL.

This clonotype was observed at least ten times. The J gene is TRBJ2-1, the V gene TRBV5-1; no clear D gene. Germline V gives CDR1 SGHRS, CDR2 YFSETQ. Trimming took 0 bases from V and 3 from J, leaving 13 bases between them. This CDR3 contains 16 residues. The DNA of the CDR3 is TGCGCCAGCAGCTTGGTTATAGGTAGGGACTACAATGAGCAGTTCTTC. Translating it yields CASSLVIGRDYNEQFF.

This clonotype was detected ten times or more. Written as DNA, the CDR3 is TGTGCCAGCAGTGATTTGCAGTCTAGCACAGATACGCAGTATTTT. It is translated as CASSDLQSSTDTQYF. The chain is built from TRBV2 and TRBJ2-3; D call uncertain. V was trimmed by 3 bases and J by 0 bases, leaving 10 bases between them. The CDR3 sequence is 15 residues long. Germline-derived CDR1 and CDR2 are SNHLY and FYNNEI.

This clonotype came up many times. The CDR3: CASRGAGNTEAFF. Here the CDR3 DNA reads TGTGCCAGCAGAGGAGCGGGGAACACTGAAGCTTTCTTT. This chain joins TRBV6-1 and TRBJ1-1, with unresolved D. The germline V and J ends were trimmed by 6 bases and 1 base, with 9 bases remaining between them. The germline V gene has CDR1 MNHNS and CDR2 SASEGT. This CDR3 has 13 residues.

This clonotype showed up many times. The chain links TRBV29-1 to TRBJ1-1, with D tentatively TRBD1 (5 bases). Between the trimmed V and J ends, which lost 1 base and 0 bases, there was a span of 9 bases. CDR1 SQVTM and CDR2 ANQGSEA come from the germline V gene. This CDR3 contains 14 residues. The CDR3 sequence: CSVEVQGLNTEAFF. The DNA for the CDR3 is TGCAGCGTTGAAGTTCAGGGTCTGAACACTGAAGCTTTCTTT.

Ten or more counts support this clonotype. The CDR3 loop is CASSFRQGYEQYF. DNA for the CDR3: TGTGCCAGCAGTTTCCGACAGGGGTACGAGCAGTACTTC. The rearrangement links TRBV27 to TRBJ2-7, with 8 bases fitting TRBD1. The CDR3 loop spans 13 amino acids. Trimming cost V 3 bases and J 4 bases; bases outside gene matches: 2. Germline values: CDR1 MNHEY, CDR2 SMNVEV (reference sequence).

This clonotype has at least ten counts. V and J are TRBV20-1 and TRBJ2-7, with a possible D match to TRBD1 (7 bases). Trimming removed 2 bases at V and 0 bases at J, with 11 bases between. CDR1 and CDR2 from the germline V gene are DFQATT and SNEGSKA (reference sequence). The CDR3 spans 14 residues. The CDR3, as DNA: TGCAGTGCTAGAAGGCAGGGGGGCTCCTACGAGCAGTACTTC. It translates to CSARRQGGSYEQYF.

This clonotype was detected ten times or more. The chain is built from TRBV28 and TRBJ2-5; 7 nucleotides agree with TRBD1. Per germline, CDR1 MDHEN and CDR2 SYDVKM. The CDR3 is 12 amino acids. Germline trimming cut 8 bases from V and 4 bases from J; bases unmatched to any gene: 4. CDR3 sequence (DNA): TGTGCCAGCCGACGACAGGGAGAGACCCAGTACTTC. The encoded protein is CASRRQGETQYF. Complete variable domain (other parts from reference TRBV28 and TRBJ2-5): DVKVTQSSRYLVKRTGEKVFLECVQDMDHENMFWYRQDPGLGLRLIYFSYDVKMKEKGDIPEGYSVSREKKERFSLILESASTNQTSMYLCASRRQGETQYFGPGTRLLVL.

Only a few counts were recorded for this clonotype. The chain couples TRBV29-1 to TRBJ1-2; D is perhaps TRBD1 (5 bases). V lost 5 bases, J lost 5 bases, and 12 bases lay in between. CDR3 size: 12 residues. Germline CDR1 is SQVTM and CDR2 is ANQGSEA. The CDR3, as DNA: TGCAGCGTTTCCGGGACGGATTATGGCTACACCTTC. Translating gives CSVSGTDYGYTF.

About this clonotype itself: Just one base apart from a much larger clone, this may be a read error. The chain couples TRBV11-1 to TRBJ2-1; D may be TRBD2 (6 bases). The CDR3 length is 14 residues. V dropped 8 bases and J dropped 9 bases, with 20 bases sitting between them. CDR1 and CDR2 from the germline V gene are SGHAT and FQDESV (reference sequence). In DNA, the CDR3 is TGTGCCAGCGCACGGGACTCCTCAGTCAGTGAGCAGTTCTTC. Its protein product is CASARDSSVSEQFF.

This clonotype has just a few counts. The chain links TRBV27 to TRBJ2-6; D might be TRBD1 or TRBD2, each matching 6 bases. CDR1 MNHEY and CDR2 SMNVEV come from the germline V gene (reference sequence). The CDR3 is 15 residues long. V gave up 6 bases and J gave up 3 bases, with 12 bases separating them. CDR3 loop: CASRLRGVGANVLTF. The DNA for the CDR3 is TGTGCCAGCAGGCTTAGGGGGGTTGGGGCCAACGTCCTGACTTTC.

Worth noting for this clonotype: This likely comes from a read error, as the CDR3 has no conserved phenylalanine or tryptophan at its end. J is TRBJ1-1 and V is TRBV6-9; D is unclear. Trimming shortened V by 3 bases and J by 1 base, and 12 bases separated the two germline ends. Germline-derived CDR1 and CDR2 are MNHGY and SVAAGI. There are 15 residues in the CDR3. The CDR3 nucleotides read TGTGCCAGCAGTTACAGGTCGGTGGGGAACACTGAAGCTTTCGTT. This sequence encodes CASSYRSVGNTEAFV.

This clonotype occurred a few times. The J gene is TRBJ2-1, the V gene TRBV5-1; 10 bases fit TRBD2. Germline loops: CDR1 SGHRS, CDR2 YFSETQ. V gave up 0 bases and J gave up 10 bases; unmatched junction bases: 10. The CDR3 covers 16 residues. The CDR3 region is CASSLGRAGGPEEQFF. The CDR3 DNA follows: TGCGCCAGCAGCTTGGGGCGAGCGGGAGGGCCGGAGGAGCAGTTCTTC.

The CDR3 reads CSGRTANTEAFF. The CDR3 DNA sequence: TGCAGCGGAAGGACAGCGAACACTGAAGCTTTCTTT. This chain connects TRBV29-1 to TRBJ1-1, with D possibly TRBD1 on 6 matching bases. V lost 7 bases to trimming and J lost 1 base, with 10 bases between them. Germline CDR1 and CDR2: SQVTM and ANQGSEA. The CDR3 consists of 12 residues.

This clonotype appeared many times. The chain joins TRBV28 to TRBJ1-1, with D possibly TRBD1 on 5 matching bases. Germline lookup yields CDR1 MDHEN and CDR2 SYDVKM. V lost 3 bases and J lost 0, with 14 bases in between. The CDR3 is 16 amino acids. CDR3 region: CASSFSPTAMNTEAFF. CDR3 DNA sequence: TGTGCCAGCAGTTTTTCCCCGACAGCTATGAACACTGAAGCTTTCTTT.

This clonotype has a count of ten or more. The gene calls are TRBV11-2 and TRBJ1-6; D not certain. V was cut by 5 bases and J by 7 bases, with 9 bases left in between. The CDR3 runs to 13 residues. The germline V gene has CDR1 SGHAT and CDR2 FQNNGV. The CDR3 region is CASSLSGNSPLHF. In DNA, the CDR3 is TGTGCCAGCAGCCTTAGTGGGAATTCACCCCTCCACTTT.